The 32 T cell receptor beta chains reported below all come from one sample, sequenced in a study of OX40 agonist ivuxolimab in advanced cancers. TCRdb's table, derived via immunoSEQ multiplex PCR, lists solely in-frame clones and lacks some. This table has around 37,000 clones, 70% to 90% appearing once. The sample here was CD4+ or CD8+ T cells sorted from blood, taken in a trial of the OX40 agonist ivuxolimab. These receptors came from an adult with an advanced solid tumor such as melanoma, head and neck, liver or kidney cancer.

The chain carries TRBV11-3 and TRBJ2-1; weak D call: TRBD2 (6 bases). Looked up from germline, CDR1 is SGHNT and CDR2 is YENEEA. This CDR3 region has 16 residues. Trimming took off 6 bases at V and 0 bases at J, with 15 bases between the two ends. The CDR3 sequence is CASSPDSGASYNEQFF. In DNA form, the CDR3 reads TGTGCCAGCAGTCCGGATAGCGGCGCCTCCTACAATGAGCAGTTCTTC.

The chain recombines TRBV5-1 with TRBJ2-7; 7 bases agree with TRBD1. V gave up 1 base and J gave up 5 bases; unmatched junction bases: 9. Germline loops: CDR1 SGHRS, CDR2 YFSETQ. The CDR3 is 15 amino acids. This CDR3 is CASSLPTGVQNEQYF. The CDR3, as DNA: TGCGCCAGCAGCTTGCCAACAGGGGTCCAGAACGAGCAGTACTTC. Full variable domain (outside the CDR3, taken from reference TRBV5-1 and TRBJ2-7): KAGVTQTPRYLIKTRGQQVTLSCSPISGHRSVSWYQQTPGQGLQFLFEYFSETQRNKGNFPGRFSGRQFSNSRSEMNVSTLELGDSALYLCASSLPTGVQNEQYFGPGTRLTVT.

The chain carries TRBV19 and TRBJ2-7; D may be TRBD1 or TRBD2 (5 bases each). Between the trimmed V and J ends, which lost 5 bases and 2 bases, there was a span of 10 bases. The germline gives CDR1 LNHDA, CDR2 SQIVND (reference sequence). The CDR3 contains 13 residues. For the CDR3, the DNA is TGTGCCAGTAGTCCTGGGGGAACCTACGAGCAGTACTTC. Translated: CASSPGGTYEQYF.

V usage is TRBV27 and J usage is TRBJ2-3; D remains unclear. The length of the CDR3 is 16 residues. CDR1 is MNHEY, CDR2 SMNVEV, per germline (reference sequence). V was clipped by 0 bases and J by 2 bases, with 12 bases between them. CDR3 DNA sequence: TGTGCCAGCAGTTTATCATGGGCTTTCATCACAGATACGCAGTATTTT. Residues: CASSLSWAFITDTQYF.

V usage is TRBV9 and J usage is TRBJ2-1, with D hard to call. Trimming cost V 0 bases and J 5 bases, with 6 bases left between them. Germline values: CDR1 SGDLS, CDR2 YYNGEE. The CDR3 sequence is 13 residues long. The CDR3 sequence is CASSVVGNNEQFF. The CDR3 nucleotides are TGTGCCAGCAGCGTAGTGGGAAACAATGAGCAGTTCTTC.

CDR3 nucleotides: TGTGCCAGCAGTTTACAGGGGAGGCCTGAAGCTTTCTTT. Its translation is CASSLQGRPEAFF. The rearrangement uses TRBV28 and TRBJ1-1; tentative D call: TRBD1 (6 bases). The V end was cut by 2 bases, the J end by 6 bases, with 10 bases between. The CDR3 contains 13 residues. Germline CDR1 and CDR2: MDHEN and SYDVKM.

The genes are TRBV19 and TRBJ2-5, with 12 positions matching TRBD2. Trimming at V came to 6 bases and at J to 4 bases, leaving 0 bases not matched to a gene. CDR3 length: 13 amino acids. Germline V CDR1 and CDR2: LNHDA, SQIVND (reference sequence). The CDR3 DNA reads TGTGCCAGTAGACTAGCGGGAGGAGAGACCCAGTACTTC. The encoded protein is CASRLAGGETQYF.

The chain carries TRBV6-5 and TRBJ2-7, with D hard to call. This CDR3 spans 13 amino acids. Trimming took off 2 bases at V and 2 bases at J, with 7 bases between the two ends. Looked up from germline, CDR1 is MNHEY and CDR2 is SVGAGI. The CDR3 coding sequence is TGTGCCAGCAGTTACGGGCTCACCTACGAGCAGTACTTC. Protein: CASSYGLTYEQYF.

The chain recombines TRBV5-1 with TRBJ1-2, with 8 positions matching TRBD1. From germline, CDR1 is SGHRS and CDR2 YFSETQ. V shed 3 bases and J 6 bases; nucleotides not matched to a gene: 7. The CDR3 is made up of 14 amino acids. CDR3 sequence (DNA): TGCGCCAGCAGCTGGGAGGTGACAGGGGATGGCTACACCTTC. Its translation is CASSWEVTGDGYTF.

This clone was found once. This chain connects TRBV13 to TRBJ2-3, with 13 bases lining up with TRBD2. V gave up 5 bases and J gave up 3 bases; unmatched junction bases: 5. The CDR3 totals 16 residues. The germline V gene has CDR1 PRHDT and CDR2 FYEKMQ (reference sequence). CDR3 sequence reads: CASSLGLAGATDTQYF. The CDR3 region has the DNA TGTGCCAGCAGCCTTGGACTAGCGGGAGCTACAGATACGCAGTATTTT.

Only one count was recorded for this clone. The chain joins TRBV7-9 to TRBJ2-7; perhaps TRBD1 as D (5 bases). The CDR3 length is 17 residues. V dropped 5 bases and J dropped 2 bases, with 22 bases sitting between them. CDR1 and CDR2 (germline): SEHNR, FQNEAQ (reference sequence). In DNA form, the CDR3 reads TGTGCCAGCAGCCAGACGTTCGACAGCGCATCCACCTACGAGCAGTACTTC. Its translation: CASSQTFDSASTYEQYF.

The chain couples TRBV7-9 to TRBJ2-1; perhaps TRBD2 as D (5 bases). Germline V gene data show CDR1 as SEHNR and CDR2 as FQNEAQ (reference sequence). The V end was cut by 3 bases, the J end by 5 bases, with 17 bases between. This CDR3 has 16 amino acids. The CDR3 coding sequence is TGTGCCAGCAGCTTGGGCGGGTTCGGGGAAAACAATGAGCAGTTCTTC. The encoded protein is CASSLGGFGENNEQFF.

The chain employs TRBV6-5 and TRBJ2-1; perhaps TRBD1 as D (6 bases). CDR3 length: 12 residues. Germline CDR1 and CDR2: MNHEY and SVGAGI. V was clipped by 5 bases and J by 6 bases, with 8 bases between them. DNA of the CDR3: TGTGCCAGCAGTACAGGGAGCAATGAGCAGTTCTTC. Translating gives CASSTGSNEQFF.

The J gene is TRBJ2-2, the V gene TRBV6-5; a weak D match, TRBD1 (5 bases). This CDR3 is built from 14 residues. Trimming stripped 7 bases from V and 0 bases from J, with 9 bases between. Germline V gives CDR1 MNHEY, CDR2 SVGAGI. The CDR3: CASTSGSNTGELFF. Here the CDR3 DNA reads TGTGCCAGCACCTCAGGGTCGAACACCGGGGAGCTGTTTTTT.

V gene TRBV6-5 combines with J gene TRBJ2-7; 8 bases line up with TRBD1. Germline CDR1 is MNHEY and CDR2 is SVGAGI. With 10 bases clipped from V and 3 bases from J, the junction kept 14 bases outside the gene matches. This CDR3 has 15 residues. This chain's CDR3 is CAIRKTKDRDYEQYF. DNA of the CDR3: TGTGCCATCAGAAAAACGAAGGACAGGGACTACGAGCAGTACTTC.

V usage is TRBV11-3 and J usage is TRBJ2-2; 12 nucleotides align to TRBD2. Losses at the gene ends were 5 bases for V and 2 bases for J; bases not matched to a gene: 6. The CDR3 covers 17 residues. Germline lookup yields CDR1 SGHNT and CDR2 YENEEA. The CDR3 protein is CASSPRTSGINTGELFF. The CDR3 DNA sequence: TGTGCCAGCAGCCCCCGGACTAGCGGGATTAACACCGGGGAGCTGTTTTTT.

This clone was recorded once. J is TRBJ2-3 and V is TRBV11-1, with 11 bases fitting TRBD2. This CDR3 region has 15 residues. Germline CDR1 and CDR2: SGHAT and FQDESV (reference sequence). V dropped 4 bases and J dropped 14; count of bases not matched to a gene: 14. For the CDR3, the DNA is TGTGCCAGCAGCTCCCGTTCTCTCCTAGCGGGAGGTCTGTATTTT. Residues: CASSSRSLLAGGLYF.

The rearrangement joins TRBV6-1 to TRBJ2-2; D is unclear. V was pared by 1 base and J by 5 bases, with 5 bases between. This CDR3 spans 13 amino acids. Germline-derived CDR1 and CDR2 are MNHNS and SASEGT. The CDR3 DNA sequence: TGTGCCAGCAGTGAAGTGCGGACCGGGGAGCTGTTTTTT. This encodes CASSEVRTGELFF.

In its sample, this clone was seen once. CDR3 DNA sequence: TGTGCCAGCAGCGTAGGGGGCGCCGCAGATACGCAGTATTTT. Translated, it gives CASSVGGAADTQYF. The V gene is TRBV9, the J gene TRBJ2-3; D is perhaps TRBD1 (5 bases). V was cut by 0 bases and J by 4 bases, with 9 bases left in between. Germline lookup yields CDR1 SGDLS and CDR2 YYNGEE. The CDR3 is 14 residues long.

The chain joins TRBV11-2 to TRBJ2-7; TRBD2 matches at 12 bases. CDR1 is SGHAT and CDR2 is FQNNGV in the germline V gene. V was pared by 1 base and J by 5 bases, with 9 bases of the junction left unmatched. The CDR3 totals 17 residues. The CDR3 DNA sequence: TGTGCCAGCAGCTTAGGGACTAGCGGGATCCTAAAAAACGAGCAGTACTTC. This translates into CASSLGTSGILKNEQYF. Complete variable domain (other parts from reference TRBV11-2 and TRBJ2-7): EAGVAQSPRYKIIEKRQSVAFWCNPISGHATLYWYQQILGQGPKLLIQFQNNGVVDDSQLPKDRFSAERLKGVDSTLKIQPAKLEDSAVYLCASSLGTSGILKNEQYFGPGTRLTVT.

The rearrangement links TRBV28 to TRBJ2-3; tentative D call: TRBD1 (5 bases). There are 13 residues in the CDR3. Germline CDR1 reads MDHEN; CDR2 reads SYDVKM. Trimming took 10 bases from V and 2 from J, leaving 13 bases between them. Written as DNA, the CDR3 is TGTGCCACCAAAGGACAAGCCACAGATACGCAGTATTTT. Its protein product is CATKGQATDTQYF.

V is TRBV2 and J is TRBJ2-7; weak D call: TRBD2 (5 bases). Trimming took 7 bases from V and 2 from J, leaving 15 bases between them. Germline CDR1 and CDR2: SNHLY and FYNNEI. This CDR3 is built from 14 residues. DNA of the CDR3: TGTGCCAGCACTTTACCCGGAGCGGCCTACGAGCAGTACTTC. Translating it yields CASTLPGAAYEQYF.

CDR3: CASSPWGVGLNIDTQYF. Written as DNA, the CDR3 is TGCGCCAGCAGCCCATGGGGAGTTGGACTTAACATAGATACGCAGTATTTT. The chain employs TRBV4-3 and TRBJ2-3; D possibly corresponds to TRBD2 (5 bases). Germline V lookup: CDR1 LGHNA, CDR2 YSLEER. V shed 4 bases and J shed 5 bases, with 22 bases lying between them. The CDR3 is 17 amino acids.

The chain joins TRBV11-1 to TRBJ2-1; 10 bases map to TRBD2. The CDR3 covers 16 residues. Germline values: CDR1 SGHAT, CDR2 FQDESV (reference sequence). Germline trimming cut 5 bases from V and 9 bases from J; bases unmatched to any gene: 13. CDR3 DNA: TGTGCCAGCAGCCCCCGTGGGCTAGCGGGAGTTCTTGAGCAGTTCTTC. Translated: CASSPRGLAGVLEQFF.

The chain joins TRBV27 to TRBJ2-5; no definite D call. The CDR3 sequence is 13 residues long. V gave up 3 bases and J gave up 5 bases, with 10 bases separating them. Germline V gives CDR1 MNHEY, CDR2 SMNVEV (reference sequence). This CDR3 reads CASSLDPQETQYF. The DNA of the CDR3 is TGTGCCAGCAGTTTGGACCCGCAGGAGACCCAGTACTTC.

The chain has TRBV7-3 and TRBJ1-1; D is perhaps TRBD1 (5 bases). From germline, CDR1 is SGHTA and CDR2 FQGTGA. Trimming took off 5 bases at V and 1 base at J, with 8 bases between the two ends. This CDR3 is built from 13 residues. CDR3 sequence reads: CASSIDRNTEAFF. CDR3 bases: TGTGCCAGCAGCATAGACAGGAACACTGAAGCTTTCTTT.

This chain joins TRBV2 and TRBJ2-1; D may match TRBD1 or TRBD2 (5 bases each). CDR1 and CDR2 (germline): SNHLY, FYNNEI. V was cut by 4 bases and J by 3 bases, with 16 bases left in between. This CDR3 has 16 residues. The CDR3 DNA follows: TGTGCCAGCAGTGGAACTAGTGAGGGGATCTACAATGAGCAGTTCTTC. As protein: CASSGTSEGIYNEQFF.

The rearrangement links TRBV6-5 to TRBJ2-7; D gene uncertain. Trimming removed 4 bases from V and 0 bases from J, with 10 bases in between. The CDR3 has 14 residues. Per the germline V gene, CDR1 is MNHEY and CDR2 is SVGAGI. This CDR3 is CASSFGRSSYEQYF. CDR3 coding DNA: TGTGCCAGCAGTTTCGGCCGGAGCTCCTACGAGCAGTACTTC.

About this clone itself: The junction differs from germline at one of its ends, possibly a read error. The CDR3 loop is CASSLGPSSYEQYF. The DNA of the CDR3 is TGTGCTAGCAGCTTAGGCCCGAGCTCCTACGAGCAGTACTTC. The gene calls are TRBV7-7 and TRBJ2-7; D ambiguous. The length of the CDR3 is 14 residues. The germline V gene has CDR1 SSHAT and CDR2 FNYEAQ (reference sequence).

The rearrangement links TRBV6-5 to TRBJ2-6; 7 bases line up with TRBD1. This CDR3 spans 15 amino acids. Germline V CDR1 and CDR2: MNHEY, SVGAGI. The V segment lost 7 bases and the J segment 2 bases; nucleotides outside the gene matches: 5. As DNA, the CDR3 is TGTGCCAGCACCGACAGGGACCCTGGGGCCAACGTCCTGACTTTC. Amino acids: CASTDRDPGANVLTF.

The chain is built from TRBV7-9 and TRBJ1-2; no clear D. The CDR3 contains 15 residues. V was pared by 5 bases and J by 7 bases, with 20 bases between. Germline loops: CDR1 SEHNR, CDR2 FQNEAQ (reference sequence). Here the CDR3 DNA reads TGTGCCAGCAGCCTTAACATTGCCCTCTATGGTGGCTACACCTTC. This sequence encodes CASSLNIALYGGYTF.

The chain employs TRBV20-1 and TRBJ2-1; tentatively, D is TRBD1 or TRBD2 (5 bases each). In germline, CDR1 is DFQATT, CDR2 SNEGSKA (reference sequence). V shed 1 base and J shed 15 bases, with 13 bases lying between them. The CDR3 runs to 11 residues. The CDR3 DNA follows: TGCAGTGCTAGAGGGCCGGGGCAGGGGTTCTTC. It codes for CSARGPGQGFF.